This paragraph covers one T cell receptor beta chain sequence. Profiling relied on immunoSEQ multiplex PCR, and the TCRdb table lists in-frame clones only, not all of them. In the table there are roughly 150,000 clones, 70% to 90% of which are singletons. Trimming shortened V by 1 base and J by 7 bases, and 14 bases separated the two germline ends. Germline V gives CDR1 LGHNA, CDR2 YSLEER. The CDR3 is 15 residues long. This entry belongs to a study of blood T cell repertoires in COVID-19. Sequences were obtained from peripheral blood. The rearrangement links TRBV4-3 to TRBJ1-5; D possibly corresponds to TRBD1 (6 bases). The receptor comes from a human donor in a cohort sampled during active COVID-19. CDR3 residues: CASSQVPGTSQPQHF. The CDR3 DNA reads TGCGCCAGCAGCCAAGTCCCAGGGACAAGCCAGCCCCAGCATTTT.